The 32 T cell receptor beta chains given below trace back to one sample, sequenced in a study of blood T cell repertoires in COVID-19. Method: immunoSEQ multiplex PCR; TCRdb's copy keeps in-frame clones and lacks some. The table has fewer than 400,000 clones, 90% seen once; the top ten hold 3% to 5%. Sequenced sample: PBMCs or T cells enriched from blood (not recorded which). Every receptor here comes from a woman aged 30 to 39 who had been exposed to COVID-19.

CDR3 bases: TGTGCCAGTAGTAACCCCCGGGACAGCTCTGGAAACACCATATATTTT. Translation gives CASSNPRDSSGNTIYF. The J gene is TRBJ1-3, the V gene TRBV19, with 7 bases fitting TRBD1. CDR1 and CDR2 (germline): LNHDA, SQIVND (reference sequence). This CDR3 is built from 16 residues. V was clipped by 4 bases and J by 0 bases; unmatched bases: 6.

CDR3 in amino acids: CATSVGRDQPQHF. CDR3 DNA: TGTGCCACCAGTGTCGGGCGGGATCAGCCCCAGCATTTT. The V call is TRBV24-1, the J call TRBJ1-5; no reliable D call. The CDR3 spans 13 residues. V lost 5 bases to trimming and J lost 5 bases, with 9 bases between them. Germline V gene data show CDR1 as KGHDR and CDR2 as SFDVKD.

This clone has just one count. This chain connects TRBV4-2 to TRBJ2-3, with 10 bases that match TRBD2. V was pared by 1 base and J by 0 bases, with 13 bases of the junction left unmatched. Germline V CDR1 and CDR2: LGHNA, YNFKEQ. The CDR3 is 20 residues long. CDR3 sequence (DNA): TGTGCCAGCAGCCAAGTCCTGGGACTAGCGCCTCGTGCTAGCACAGATACGCAGTATTTT. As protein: CASSQVLGLAPRASTDTQYF.

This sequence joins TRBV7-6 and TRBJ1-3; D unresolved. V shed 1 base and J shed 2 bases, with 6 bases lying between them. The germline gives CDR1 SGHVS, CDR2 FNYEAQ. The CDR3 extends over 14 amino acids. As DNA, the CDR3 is TGTGCCAGCAGCTTAGGGCAGACTGGAAACACCATATATTTT. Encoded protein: CASSLGQTGNTIYF.

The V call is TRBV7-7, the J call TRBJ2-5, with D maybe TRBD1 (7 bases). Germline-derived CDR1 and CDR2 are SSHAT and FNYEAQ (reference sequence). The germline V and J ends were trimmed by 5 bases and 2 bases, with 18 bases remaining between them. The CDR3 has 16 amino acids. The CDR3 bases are TGTGCCAGCAGCCCAGCAGGGGGGACTTCTCAAGAGACCCAGTACTTC. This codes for CASSPAGGTSQETQYF.

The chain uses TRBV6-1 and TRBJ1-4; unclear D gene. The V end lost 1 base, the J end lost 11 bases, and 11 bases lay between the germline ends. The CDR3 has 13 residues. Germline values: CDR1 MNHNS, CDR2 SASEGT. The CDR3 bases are TGTGCCAGCAGTGAAGGGTTCCGCGGGAAACTGTTTTTT. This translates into CASSEGFRGKLFF.

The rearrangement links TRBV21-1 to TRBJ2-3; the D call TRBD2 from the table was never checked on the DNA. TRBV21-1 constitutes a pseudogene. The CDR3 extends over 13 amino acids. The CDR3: CASNTKMGGTQYF. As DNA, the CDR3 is TGTGCCAGCAACACAAAGATGGGGGGTACGCAGTATTTT.

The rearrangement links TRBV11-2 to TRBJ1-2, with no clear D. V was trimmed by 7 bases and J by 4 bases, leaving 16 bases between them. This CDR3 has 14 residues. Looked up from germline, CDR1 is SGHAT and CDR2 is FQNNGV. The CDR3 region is CASTREEGFYGYTF. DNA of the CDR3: TGTGCCAGCACCCGGGAGGAGGGCTTCTATGGCTACACCTTC.

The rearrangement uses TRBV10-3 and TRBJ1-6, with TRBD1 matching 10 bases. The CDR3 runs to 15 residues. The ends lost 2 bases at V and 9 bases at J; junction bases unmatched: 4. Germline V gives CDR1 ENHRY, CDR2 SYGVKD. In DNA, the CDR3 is TGTGCCATCAGTGAGCTGGGACAGGGGAGTTCACCCCTCCACTTT. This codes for CAISELGQGSSPLHF.

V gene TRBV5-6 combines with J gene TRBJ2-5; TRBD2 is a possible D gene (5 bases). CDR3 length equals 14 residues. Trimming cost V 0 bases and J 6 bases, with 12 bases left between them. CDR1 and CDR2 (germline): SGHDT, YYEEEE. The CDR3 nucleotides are TGTGCCAGCAGCTTGGCACTAGTCGGGCAGACCCAGTACTTC. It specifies CASSLALVGQTQYF. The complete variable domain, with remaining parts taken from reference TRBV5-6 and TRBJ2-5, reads DAGVTQSPTHLIKTRGQQVTLRCSPKSGHDTVSWYQQALGQGPQFIFQYYEEEERQRGNFPDRFSGHQFPNYSSELNVNALLLGDSALYLCASSLALVGQTQYFGPGTRLLVL.

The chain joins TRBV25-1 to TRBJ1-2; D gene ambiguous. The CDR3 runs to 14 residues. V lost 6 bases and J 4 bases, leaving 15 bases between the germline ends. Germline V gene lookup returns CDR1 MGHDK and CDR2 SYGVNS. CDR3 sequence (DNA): TGTGCCAGCAGACCCCCGGGGAGGTCCTATGGCTACACCTTC. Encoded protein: CASRPPGRSYGYTF.

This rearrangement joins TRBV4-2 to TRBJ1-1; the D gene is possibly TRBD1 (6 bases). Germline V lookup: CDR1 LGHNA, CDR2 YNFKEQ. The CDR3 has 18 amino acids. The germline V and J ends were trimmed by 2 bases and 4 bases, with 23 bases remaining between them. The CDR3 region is CASSQKMGHSRTRTEAFF. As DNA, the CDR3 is TGTGCCAGCAGCCAAAAAATGGGACATTCACGTACGCGCACTGAAGCTTTCTTT.

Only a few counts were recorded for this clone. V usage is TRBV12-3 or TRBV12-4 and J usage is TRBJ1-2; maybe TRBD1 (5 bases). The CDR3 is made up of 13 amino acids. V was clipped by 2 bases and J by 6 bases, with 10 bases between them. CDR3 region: CASSLSPGNGYTF. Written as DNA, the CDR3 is TGTGCCAGCAGTTTATCGCCAGGGAATGGCTACACCTTC.

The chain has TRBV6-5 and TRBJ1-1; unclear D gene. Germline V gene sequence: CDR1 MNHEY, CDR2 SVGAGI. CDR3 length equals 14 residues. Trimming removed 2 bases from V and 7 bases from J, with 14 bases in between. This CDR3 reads CASSYRPGAGEAFF. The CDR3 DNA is TGTGCCAGCAGTTACAGACCGGGTGCCGGTGAAGCTTTCTTT.

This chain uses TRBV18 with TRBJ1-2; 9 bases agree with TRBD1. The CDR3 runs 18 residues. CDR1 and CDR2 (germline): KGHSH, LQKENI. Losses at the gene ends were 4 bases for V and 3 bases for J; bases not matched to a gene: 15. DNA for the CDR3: TGTGCCAGCTCACAGCCGCTACTTCACAGGGGGCTGGACTATGGCTACACCTTC. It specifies CASSQPLLHRGLDYGYTF.

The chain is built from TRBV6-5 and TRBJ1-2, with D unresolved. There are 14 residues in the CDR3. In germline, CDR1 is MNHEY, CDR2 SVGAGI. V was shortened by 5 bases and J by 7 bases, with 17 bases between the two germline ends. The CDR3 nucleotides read TGTGCCAGCAGTCTGAGTACGGGAACGCCTGGCTACACCTTC. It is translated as CASSLSTGTPGYTF.

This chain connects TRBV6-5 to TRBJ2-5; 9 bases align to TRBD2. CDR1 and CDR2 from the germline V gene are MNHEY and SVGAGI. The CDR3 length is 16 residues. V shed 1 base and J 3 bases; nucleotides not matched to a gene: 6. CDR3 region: CASSYWGGGGEETQYF. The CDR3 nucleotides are TGTGCCAGCAGTTACTGGGGCGGGGGGGGAGAAGAGACCCAGTACTTC.

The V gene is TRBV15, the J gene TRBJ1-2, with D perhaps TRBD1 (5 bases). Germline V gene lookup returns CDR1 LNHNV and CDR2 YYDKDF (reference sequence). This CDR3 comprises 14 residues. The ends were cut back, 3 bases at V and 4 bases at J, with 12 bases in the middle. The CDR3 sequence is CATSSAKDSYGYTF. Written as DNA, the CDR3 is TGTGCCACCAGCAGTGCCAAAGACAGCTATGGCTACACCTTC.

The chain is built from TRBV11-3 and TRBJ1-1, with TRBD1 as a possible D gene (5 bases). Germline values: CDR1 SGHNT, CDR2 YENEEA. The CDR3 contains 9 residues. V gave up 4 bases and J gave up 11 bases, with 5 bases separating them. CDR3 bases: TGTGCCAGCAGCTCAGGGGCTTTCTTT. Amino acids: CASSSGAFF.

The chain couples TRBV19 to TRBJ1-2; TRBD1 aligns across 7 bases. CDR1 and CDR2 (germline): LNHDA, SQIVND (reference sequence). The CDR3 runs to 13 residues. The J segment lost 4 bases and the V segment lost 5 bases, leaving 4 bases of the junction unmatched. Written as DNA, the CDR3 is TGTGCCAGTAGTGTGACAGGGAGCTATGGCTACACCTTC. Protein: CASSVTGSYGYTF. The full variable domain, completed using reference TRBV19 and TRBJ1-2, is DGGITQSPKYLFRKEGQNVTLSCEQNLNHDAMYWYRQDPGQGLRLIYYSQIVNDFQKGDIAEGYSVSREKKESFPLTVTSAQKNPTAFYLCASSVTGSYGYTFGSGTRLTVV.

CDR3 bases: TGTGCCAGCAGTGGGTGGTGGACAGGAGATGTTGATGGCTACACCTTC. Translation: CASSGWWTGDVDGYTF. The chain joins TRBV6-1 to TRBJ1-2; 7 bases line up with TRBD1. Germline CDR1 and CDR2: MNHNS and SASEGT. Trimming took 4 bases from V and 6 from J; bases not matched to a gene: 14. The CDR3 has 16 residues.

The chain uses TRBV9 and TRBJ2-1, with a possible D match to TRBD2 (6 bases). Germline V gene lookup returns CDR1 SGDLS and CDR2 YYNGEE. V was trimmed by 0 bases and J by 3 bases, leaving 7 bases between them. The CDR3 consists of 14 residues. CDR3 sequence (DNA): TGTGCCAGCAGCGTAGCGGGGGACTACAATGAGCAGTTCTTC. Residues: CASSVAGDYNEQFF.

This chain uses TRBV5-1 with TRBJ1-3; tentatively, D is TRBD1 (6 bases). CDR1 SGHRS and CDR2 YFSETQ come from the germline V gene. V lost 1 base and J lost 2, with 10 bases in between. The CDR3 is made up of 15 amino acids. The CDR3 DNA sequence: TGCGCCAGCAGCTTGCAGGGGATCGCTGGAAACACCATATATTTT. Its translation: CASSLQGIAGNTIYF.

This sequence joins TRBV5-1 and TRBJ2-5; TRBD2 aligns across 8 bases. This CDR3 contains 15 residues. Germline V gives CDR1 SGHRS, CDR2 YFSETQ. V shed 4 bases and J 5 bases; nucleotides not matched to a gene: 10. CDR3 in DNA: TGCGCCAGCAGCGTGGACGGGGGGGCCCACGAGACCCAGTACTTC. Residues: CASSVDGGAHETQYF.

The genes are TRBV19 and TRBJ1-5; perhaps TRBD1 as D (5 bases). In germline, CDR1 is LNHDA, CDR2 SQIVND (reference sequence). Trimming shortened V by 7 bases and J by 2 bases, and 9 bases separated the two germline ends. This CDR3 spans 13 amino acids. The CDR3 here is CASTGRGNQPQHF. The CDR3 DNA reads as TGTGCCAGTACAGGGCGTGGCAATCAGCCCCAGCATTTT.

The DNA for the CDR3 is TGTGCCAGCAGTTACGCCCCAGGGCGAACTGAAGCTTTCTTT. The encoded protein is CASSYAPGRTEAFF. This chain uses TRBV6-5 with TRBJ1-1, with D possibly matching TRBD1 (5 bases). The CDR3 sequence is 14 residues long. Between the trimmed V and J ends, which lost 2 bases and 5 bases, there was a span of 12 bases. The germline gives CDR1 MNHEY, CDR2 SVGAGI.

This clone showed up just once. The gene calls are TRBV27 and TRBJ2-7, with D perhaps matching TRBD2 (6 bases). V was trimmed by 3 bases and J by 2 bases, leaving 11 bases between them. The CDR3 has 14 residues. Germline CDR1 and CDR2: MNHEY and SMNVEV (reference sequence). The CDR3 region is CASSFGRGTYEQYF. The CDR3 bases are TGTGCCAGCAGTTTCGGGCGGGGTACCTACGAGCAGTACTTC.

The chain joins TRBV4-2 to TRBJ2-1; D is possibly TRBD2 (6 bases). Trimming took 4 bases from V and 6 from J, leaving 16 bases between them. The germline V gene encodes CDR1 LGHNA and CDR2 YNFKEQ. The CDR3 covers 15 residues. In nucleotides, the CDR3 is TGTGCCAGCAGCCGGACTTCCGGGGGAAGCAATGAGCAGTTCTTC. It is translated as CASSRTSGGSNEQFF.

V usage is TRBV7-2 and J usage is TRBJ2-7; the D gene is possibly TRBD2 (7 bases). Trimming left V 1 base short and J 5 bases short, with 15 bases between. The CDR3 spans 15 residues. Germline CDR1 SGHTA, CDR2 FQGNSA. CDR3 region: CASSLGWGGWNEQYF. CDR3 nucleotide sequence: TGTGCCAGCAGCTTAGGGTGGGGGGGCTGGAACGAGCAGTACTTC.

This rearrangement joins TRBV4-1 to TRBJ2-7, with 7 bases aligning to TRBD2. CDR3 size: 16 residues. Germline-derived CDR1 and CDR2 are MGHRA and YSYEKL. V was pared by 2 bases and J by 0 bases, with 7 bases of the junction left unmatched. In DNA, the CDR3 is TGCGCCAGCAGCCAACTAACTAGCGTGGACTCCTACGAGCAGTACTTC. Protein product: CASSQLTSVDSYEQYF.

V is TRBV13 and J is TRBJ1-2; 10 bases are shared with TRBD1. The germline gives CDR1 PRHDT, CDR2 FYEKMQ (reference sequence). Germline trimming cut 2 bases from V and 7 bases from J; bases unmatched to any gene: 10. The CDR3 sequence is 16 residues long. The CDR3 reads CASSLRGETGGTGYTF. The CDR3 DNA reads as TGTGCCAGCAGCTTAAGGGGTGAGACAGGGGGCACTGGCTACACCTTC.

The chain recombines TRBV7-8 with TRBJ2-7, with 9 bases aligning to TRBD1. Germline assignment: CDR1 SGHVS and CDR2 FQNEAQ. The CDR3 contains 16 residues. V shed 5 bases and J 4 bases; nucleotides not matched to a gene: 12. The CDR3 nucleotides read TGTGCCAGCAGCCTGCGAGGGGGGACAGGGTTGTACGAGCAGTACTTC. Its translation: CASSLRGGTGLYEQYF.